A selection of T cell receptor beta chains follows, all from one sample in a study of blood T cells in healthy people across ages. TCRdb passed the 5' RACE reads through MiXCR, listing each CDR3 protein once. The sample carries roughly 1.9 million distinct CDR3 sequences, roughly 43% recorded once. Sequences were obtained from blood. These receptors were obtained from a human donor in good health. Each CDR3 is given with its conserved first and last residue. A D gene is named only where the DNA matches it firmly. The size entry is marked missing in some rows and otherwise reads once, few, many or a size class.

clone size | J gene | D gene | V gene | CDR3 DNA | CDR3 protein
few | TRBJ2-1 | . | TRBV7-9 | TGTGCCATTTCACCAGGGGTTAATGAGCAGTTCTTC | CAISPGVNEQFF
. | TRBJ2-5 | TRBD2 | TRBV29-1 | TGCAGCGTTGACGGGACTAGCGGGGGGGCGCAAGAGACCCAGTACTTC | CSVDGTSGGAQETQYF
few | TRBJ2-1 | TRBD2 | TRBV7-6 | TGTGCCAGCAGCCCCCTAGGGACGGGACTAGACAATGAGCAGTTCTTC | CASSPLGTGLDNEQFF
. | TRBJ2-5 | TRBD2 | TRBV27 | TGTGCCAGCAACACAAGAGAAGGACTAGCATTCTACAATGAGCAGTACTTC | CASNTREGLAFYNEQYF
. | TRBJ2-5 | TRBD1 | TRBV12-3/TRBV12-4 | TGTGCCAGTAATCAGCCCGGGACAGCTAAAGAGACCCAGTACTTC | CASNQPGTAKETQYF
few | TRBJ1-1 | . | TRBV5-5 | TGTGCCAGCAGCTTGTTGGGGTTAGACACTGAAGCTTTCTTT | CASSLLGLDTEAFF
. | TRBJ2-6 | . | TRBV19 | TGTGCCAGTAGTTCTCACATCTCTGGGGCCGACGTCCTGACTTTC | CASSSHISGADVLTF
. | TRBJ1-5 | . | TRBV28 | TGTGCCAGCAGTTTCGCAGCGGCCTACTATAGCAATCAGCCCCAGCATTTT | CASSFAAAYYSNQPQHF
many | TRBJ2-6 | . | TRBV29-1 | TGCAGCGTGAACTCTGGGGCCAACGTCCTGACTTTC | CSVNSGANVLTF
. | TRBJ1-2 | . | TRBV7-6 | TGTGCCAGCAGCTGGGCAAAGGACGAAAAGTCGAACTATGGCTACACCTTC | CASSWAKDEKSNYGYTF
once | TRBJ2-5 | TRBD2 | TRBV5-6 | TGTGCCAGCAGCTCGCAAGGGACTAGGCAAGAGACCCAGTACTTC | CASSSQGTRQETQYF
few | TRBJ2-7 | TRBD1 | TRBV20-1 | TGCAGTGCTAGAGACCAGAGAGCCGGGACAGGGGGCCACGAGCAGTACTTC | CSARDQRAGTGGHEQYF
few | TRBJ2-1 | TRBD2 | TRBV12-3/TRBV12-4 | TGTGCCAGCAGCACACTCAATAGCGGGGGCAATGAGCAGTTCTTC | CASSTLNSGGNEQFF
. | TRBJ1-4 | . | TRBV12-3/TRBV12-4 | TGTGCCAGCAGTTTAAGGTCCGGGGTGAATGAAAAACTGTTTTTT | CASSLRSGVNEKLFF
once | TRBJ2-1 | . | TRBV6-6 | TGTGCCAGCAGTCCCCTAAATTCCAATGAGCAGTTCTTC | CASSPLNSNEQFF
. | TRBJ2-3 | . | TRBV19 | TGTGCCAGTAGTATAGACTGGTACACAGATACGCAGTATTTT | CASSIDWYTDTQYF
. | TRBJ2-5 | TRBD2 | TRBV4-2 | TGTGCCAGCAGCCAAGACCCCATTAGCGGGGAAGGCGAGACCCAGTACTTC | CASSQDPISGEGETQYF
many | TRBJ1-2 | . | TRBV18 | TGTGCCAGCAGCCCCCGGGACGGCGGCTACACCTTC | CASSPRDGGYTF
. | TRBJ1-2 | TRBD1 | TRBV2 | TGTGCCAGCAGGGGACAGGGTAACACCTATGGCTACACCTTC | CASRGQGNTYGYTF
. | TRBJ1-2 | TRBD1 | TRBV7-6 | TGTGCCAGCAGCCTAGACAGGGCAGGAGCAGGTGGCTACACCTTC | CASSLDRAGAGGYTF
. | TRBJ1-2 | . | TRBV21-1 | TGTGCCAGCAGCATGCCGACGGGACGGCCATTCTATGGCTACACCTTC | CASSMPTGRPFYGYTF
few | TRBJ1-2 | . | TRBV20-1 | TGCAGTGCTAGTGGTGGGGGGGGCACCTATGGCTACACCTTC | CSASGGGGTYGYTF
. | TRBJ2-7 | . | TRBV11-3 | TGTGCCAGCAGCTACGGAGGGGACCTCACCTACGAGCAGTACTTC | CASSYGGDLTYEQYF
. | TRBJ2-6 | . | TRBV11-1 | TGTGCCAGCAGGCCCCCAGGGGATCGCTCTGGGGCCAACGTCCTGACTTTC | CASRPPGDRSGANVLTF
. | TRBJ2-3 | . | TRBV29-1 | TGCAGCGTTGGGTTGGGAGCAGATACGCAGTATTTT | CSVGLGADTQYF
. | TRBJ1-3 | . | TRBV7-2 | TGTGCCAGCAGCTTCGTCGGGGGAGGCGGCTCTGGAAACACCATATATTTT | CASSFVGGGGSGNTIYF
. | TRBJ2-5 | TRBD1 | TRBV20-1 | TGCAGTGCCATTCCGGGACAGCAGATCCAAGAGACCCAGTACTTC | CSAIPGQQIQETQYF
. | TRBJ1-3 | . | TRBV6-2/TRBV6-3 | TGTGCCAGCAGTTACCACGAAGAGGCCGGAAACACCATATATTTT | CASSYHEEAGNTIYF
few | TRBJ1-6 | TRBD1 | TRBV20-1 | TGCAGTGCTAGAGATCGGGACAGCTCCAATTCACCCCTCCACTTT | CSARDRDSSNSPLHF